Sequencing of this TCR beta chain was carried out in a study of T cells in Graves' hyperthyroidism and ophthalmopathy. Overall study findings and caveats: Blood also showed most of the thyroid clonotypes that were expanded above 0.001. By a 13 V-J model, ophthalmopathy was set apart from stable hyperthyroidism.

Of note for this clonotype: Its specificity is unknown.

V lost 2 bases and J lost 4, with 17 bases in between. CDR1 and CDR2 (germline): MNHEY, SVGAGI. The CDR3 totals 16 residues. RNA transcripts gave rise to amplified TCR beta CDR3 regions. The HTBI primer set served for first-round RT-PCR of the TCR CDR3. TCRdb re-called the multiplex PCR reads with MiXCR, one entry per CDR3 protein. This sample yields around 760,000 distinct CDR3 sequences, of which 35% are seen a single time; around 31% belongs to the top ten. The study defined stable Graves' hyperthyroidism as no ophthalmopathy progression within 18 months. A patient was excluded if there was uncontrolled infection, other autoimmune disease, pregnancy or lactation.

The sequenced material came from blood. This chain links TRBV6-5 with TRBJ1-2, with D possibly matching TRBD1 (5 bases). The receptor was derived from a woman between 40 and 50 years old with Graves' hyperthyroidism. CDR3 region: CASSYEGALDSYGYTF. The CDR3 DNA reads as TGTGCCAGCAGTTACGAAGGGGCCTTAGACTCCTATGGCTACACCTTC.